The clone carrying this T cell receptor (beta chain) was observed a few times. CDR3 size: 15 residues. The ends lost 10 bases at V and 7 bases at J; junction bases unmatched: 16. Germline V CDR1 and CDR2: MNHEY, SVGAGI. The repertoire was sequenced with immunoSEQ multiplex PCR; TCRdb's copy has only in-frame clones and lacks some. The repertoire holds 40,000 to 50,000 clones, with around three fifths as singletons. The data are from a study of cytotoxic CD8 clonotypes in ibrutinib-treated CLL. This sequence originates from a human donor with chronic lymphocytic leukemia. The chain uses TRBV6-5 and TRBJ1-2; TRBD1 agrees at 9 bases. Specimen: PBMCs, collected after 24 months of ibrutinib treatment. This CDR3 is CATSGDREKGPGYTF. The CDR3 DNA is TGTGCCACTTCAGGGGACAGGGAGAAAGGGCCTGGCTACACCTTC.